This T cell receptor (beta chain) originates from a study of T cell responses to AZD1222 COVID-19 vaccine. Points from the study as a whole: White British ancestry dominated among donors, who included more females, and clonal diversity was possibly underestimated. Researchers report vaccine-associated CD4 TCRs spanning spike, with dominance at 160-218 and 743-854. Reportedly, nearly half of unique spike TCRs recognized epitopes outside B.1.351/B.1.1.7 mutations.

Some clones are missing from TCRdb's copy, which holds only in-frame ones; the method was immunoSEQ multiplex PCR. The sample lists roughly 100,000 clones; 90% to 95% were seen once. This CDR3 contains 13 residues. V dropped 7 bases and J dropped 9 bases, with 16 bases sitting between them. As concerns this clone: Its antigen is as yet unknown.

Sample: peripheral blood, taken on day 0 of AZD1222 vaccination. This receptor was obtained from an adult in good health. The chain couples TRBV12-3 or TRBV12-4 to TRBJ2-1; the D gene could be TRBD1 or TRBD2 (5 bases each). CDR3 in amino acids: CASNSKVGGEQFF. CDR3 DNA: TGTGCCAGCAATTCCAAGGTTGGGGGTGAGCAGTTCTTC.